The text below deals with one T cell receptor beta chain. This specimen comes from a study of T cell responses to AZD1222 COVID-19 vaccine. Study at large: Analysis merged second doses at about 4 or about 12 weeks.

Deletions cut 0 bases from V and 9 bases from J, with 15 bases between. Germline loops: CDR1 SGHNT, CDR2 YYREEE (reference sequence). CDR3 length equals 15 residues. The method was immunoSEQ multiplex PCR; TCRdb's version includes in-frame clones alone and lacks a portion of them. The data show about 160,000 clones, roughly 91% seen once. The chain combines TRBV5-4 with TRBJ2-2, with a tentative D call TRBD2 (6 bases). The source material was peripheral blood, sampled on day 0 of AZD1222 vaccination. The receptor was isolated from an adult in good health. DNA of the CDR3: TGTGCCAGCAGCTTGGCCCTGGCGGGGAACTGGGAGCTGTTTTTT. Translated: CASSLALAGNWELFF.